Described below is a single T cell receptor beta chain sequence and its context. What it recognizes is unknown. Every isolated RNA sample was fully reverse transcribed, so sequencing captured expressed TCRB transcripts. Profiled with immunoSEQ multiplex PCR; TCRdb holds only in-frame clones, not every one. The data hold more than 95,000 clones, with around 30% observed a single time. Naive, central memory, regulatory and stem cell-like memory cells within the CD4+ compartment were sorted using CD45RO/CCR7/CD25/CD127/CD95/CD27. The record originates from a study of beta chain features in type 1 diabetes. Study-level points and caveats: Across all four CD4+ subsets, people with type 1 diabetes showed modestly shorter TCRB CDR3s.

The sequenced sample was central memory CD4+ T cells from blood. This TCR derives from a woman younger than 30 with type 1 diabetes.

CDR3 nucleotide sequence: TGTGCCAGCAGCTTAGGACTAGCGGCCTCCTCCTACAATGAGCAGTTCTTC. Translating it yields CASSLGLAASSYNEQFF. The chain has TRBV11-2 and TRBJ2-1; 9 nucleotides line up with TRBD2. The CDR3 totals 17 residues. Losses at the gene ends were 1 base for V and 0 bases for J; bases not matched to a gene: 4. CDR1 is SGHAT and CDR2 is FQNNGV in the germline V gene. Based on the CDR3 plus reference TRBV11-2 and TRBJ2-1, the full variable domain is EAGVAQSPRYKIIEKRQSVAFWCNPISGHATLYWYQQILGQGPKLLIQFQNNGVVDDSQLPKDRFSAERLKGVDSTLKIQPAKLEDSAVYLCASSLGLAASSYNEQFFGPGTRLTVL.